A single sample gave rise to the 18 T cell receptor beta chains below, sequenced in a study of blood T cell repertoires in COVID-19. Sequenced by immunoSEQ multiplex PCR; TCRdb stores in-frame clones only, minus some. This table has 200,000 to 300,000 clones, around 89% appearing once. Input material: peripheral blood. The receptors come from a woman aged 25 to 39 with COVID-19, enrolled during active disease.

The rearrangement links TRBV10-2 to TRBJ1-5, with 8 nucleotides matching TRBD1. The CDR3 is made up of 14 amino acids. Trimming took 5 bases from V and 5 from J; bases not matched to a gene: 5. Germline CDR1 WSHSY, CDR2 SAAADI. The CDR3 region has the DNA TGCGCCAGCAGTCTGGACAGGGAATATCAGCCCCAGCATTTT. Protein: CASSLDREYQPQHF.

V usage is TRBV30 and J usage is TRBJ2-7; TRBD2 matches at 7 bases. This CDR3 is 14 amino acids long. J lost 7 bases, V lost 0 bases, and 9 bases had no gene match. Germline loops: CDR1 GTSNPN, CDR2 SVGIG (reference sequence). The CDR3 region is CAWSVSLADGEQYV. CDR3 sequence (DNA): TGTGCCTGGAGTGTTTCGCTAGCGGATGGGGAGCAGTACGTC.

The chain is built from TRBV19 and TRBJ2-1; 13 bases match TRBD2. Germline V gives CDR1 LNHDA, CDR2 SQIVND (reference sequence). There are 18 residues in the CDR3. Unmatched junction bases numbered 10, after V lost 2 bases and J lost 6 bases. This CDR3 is CASSIIYTSGRAANEQFF. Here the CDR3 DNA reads TGTGCCAGTAGTATAATCTATACTAGCGGGAGGGCCGCCAATGAGCAGTTCTTC.

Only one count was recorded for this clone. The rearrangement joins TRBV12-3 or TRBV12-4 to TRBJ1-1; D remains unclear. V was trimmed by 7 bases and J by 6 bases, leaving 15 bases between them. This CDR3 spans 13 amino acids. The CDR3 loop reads CASMPRGLAEAFF. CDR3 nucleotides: TGTGCCAGCATGCCCAGAGGGCTGGCTGAAGCTTTCTTT.

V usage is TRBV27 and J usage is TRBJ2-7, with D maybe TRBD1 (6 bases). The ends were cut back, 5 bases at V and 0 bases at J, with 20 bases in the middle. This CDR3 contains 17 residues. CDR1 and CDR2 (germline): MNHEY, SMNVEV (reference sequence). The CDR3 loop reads CASSLKGQTFGSYEQYV. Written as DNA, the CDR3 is TGTGCCAGCAGTCTAAAAGGACAGACCTTCGGCTCCTACGAGCAGTACGTC.

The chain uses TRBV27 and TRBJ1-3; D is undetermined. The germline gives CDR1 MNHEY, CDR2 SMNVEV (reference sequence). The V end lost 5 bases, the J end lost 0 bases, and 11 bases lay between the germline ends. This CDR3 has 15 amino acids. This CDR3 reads CASSKQMSSGNTIYF. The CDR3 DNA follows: TGTGCCAGCAGTAAACAGATGAGCTCTGGAAACACCATATATTTT.

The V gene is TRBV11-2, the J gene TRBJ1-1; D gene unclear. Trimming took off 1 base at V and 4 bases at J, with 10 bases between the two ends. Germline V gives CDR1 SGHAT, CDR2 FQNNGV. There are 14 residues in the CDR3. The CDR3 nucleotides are TGTGCCAGCAGCTTAGGACAACCCATCACTGAAGCTTTCTTT. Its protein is CASSLGQPITEAFF.

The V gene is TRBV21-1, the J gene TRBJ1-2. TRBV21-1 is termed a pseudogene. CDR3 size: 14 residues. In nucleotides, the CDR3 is TGTGCCAGCAGCAAACTGGCCGGGTGCTATGGCTACACCTTC. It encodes CASSKLAGCYGYTF.

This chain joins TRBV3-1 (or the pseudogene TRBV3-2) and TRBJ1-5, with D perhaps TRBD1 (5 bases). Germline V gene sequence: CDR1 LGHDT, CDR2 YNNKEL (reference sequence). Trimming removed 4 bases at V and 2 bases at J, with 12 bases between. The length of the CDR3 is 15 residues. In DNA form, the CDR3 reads TGTGCCAGCAGCCCAGCGGGGGGGGGCAATCAGCCCCAGCATTTT. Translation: CASSPAGGGNQPQHF.

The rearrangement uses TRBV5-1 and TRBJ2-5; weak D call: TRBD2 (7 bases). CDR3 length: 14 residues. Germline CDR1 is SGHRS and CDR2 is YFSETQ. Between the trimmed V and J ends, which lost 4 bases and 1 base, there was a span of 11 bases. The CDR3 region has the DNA TGCGCCAGCAGCCAGGGAGGGGGCCAAGAGACCCAGTACTTC. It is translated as CASSQGGGQETQYF.

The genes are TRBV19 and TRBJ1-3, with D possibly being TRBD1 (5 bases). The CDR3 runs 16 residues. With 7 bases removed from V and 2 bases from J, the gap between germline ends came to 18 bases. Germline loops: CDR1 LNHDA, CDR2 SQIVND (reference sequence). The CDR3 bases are TGTGCCAGTACCGAGTGGTTGGTCAGGGCTGGAAACACCATATATTTT. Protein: CASTEWLVRAGNTIYF.

The CDR3 region is CASMSRAWGEAFF. DNA for the CDR3: TGTGCCAGCATGTCGAGGGCATGGGGTGAAGCTTTCTTT. This chain joins TRBV28 and TRBJ1-1, with D unclear. CDR3 length: 13 amino acids. Trimming cost V 7 bases and J 7 bases, with 16 bases left between them. Germline assignment: CDR1 MDHEN and CDR2 SYDVKM.

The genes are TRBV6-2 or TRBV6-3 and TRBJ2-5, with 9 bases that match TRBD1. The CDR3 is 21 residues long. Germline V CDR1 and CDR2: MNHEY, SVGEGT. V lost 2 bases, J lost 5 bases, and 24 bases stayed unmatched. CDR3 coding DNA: TGTGCCAGCAGTTACCGGCGTTCGGGGGAACCCTACGGGACAGGGTGGGAGACCCAGTACTTC. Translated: CASSYRRSGEPYGTGWETQYF.

CDR3 sequence reads: CASSFRGSNNEQFF. The CDR3 region has the DNA TGTGCCAGCAGCTTCCGCGGGAGTAACAATGAGCAGTTCTTC. V usage is TRBV11-2 and J usage is TRBJ2-1, with 7 positions matching TRBD2. The CDR3 has 14 amino acids. Germline CDR1 is SGHAT and CDR2 is FQNNGV. With 3 bases clipped from V and 5 bases from J, the junction kept 4 bases outside the gene matches.

The CDR3 DNA reads TGTGCCAGCAGCGTAGATCAGAGCGGCAACACCGGGGAGCTGTTTTTT. Translated: CASSVDQSGNTGELFF. V usage is TRBV9 and J usage is TRBJ2-2, with D maybe TRBD2 (5 bases). This CDR3 has 16 residues. Germline CDR1 reads SGDLS; CDR2 reads YYNGEE. With 0 bases removed from V and 2 bases from J, the gap between germline ends came to 11 bases.

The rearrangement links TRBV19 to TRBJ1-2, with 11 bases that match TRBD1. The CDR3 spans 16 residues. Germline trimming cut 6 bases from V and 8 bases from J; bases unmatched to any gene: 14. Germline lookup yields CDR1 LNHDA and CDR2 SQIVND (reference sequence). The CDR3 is CASSPPGGQGAGGYTF. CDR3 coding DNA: TGTGCCAGTAGCCCCCCCGGTGGACAGGGGGCGGGAGGCTACACCTTC. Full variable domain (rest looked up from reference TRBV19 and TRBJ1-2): DGGITQSPKYLFRKEGQNVTLSCEQNLNHDAMYWYRQDPGQGLRLIYYSQIVNDFQKGDIAEGYSVSREKKESFPLTVTSAQKNPTAFYLCASSPPGGQGAGGYTFGSGTRLTVV.

CDR3 DNA: TGCGCCAGCAGCAGGTACCGGGACCAAGAGACCCAGTACTTC. It translates to CASSRYRDQETQYF. The V gene is TRBV5-1, the J gene TRBJ2-5; no clear D. The germline CDR1 and CDR2 sequences are SGHRS and YFSETQ. Trimming removed 4 bases from V and 0 bases from J, with 10 bases in between. There are 14 residues in the CDR3.

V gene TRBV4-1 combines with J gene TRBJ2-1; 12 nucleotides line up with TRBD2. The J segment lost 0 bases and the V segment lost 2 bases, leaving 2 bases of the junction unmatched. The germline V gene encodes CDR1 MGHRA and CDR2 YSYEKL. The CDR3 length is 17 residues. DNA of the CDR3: TGCGCCAGCAGCCAATGGACTAGCGGGGCCTCCTACAATGAGCAGTTCTTC. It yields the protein CASSQWTSGASYNEQFF.